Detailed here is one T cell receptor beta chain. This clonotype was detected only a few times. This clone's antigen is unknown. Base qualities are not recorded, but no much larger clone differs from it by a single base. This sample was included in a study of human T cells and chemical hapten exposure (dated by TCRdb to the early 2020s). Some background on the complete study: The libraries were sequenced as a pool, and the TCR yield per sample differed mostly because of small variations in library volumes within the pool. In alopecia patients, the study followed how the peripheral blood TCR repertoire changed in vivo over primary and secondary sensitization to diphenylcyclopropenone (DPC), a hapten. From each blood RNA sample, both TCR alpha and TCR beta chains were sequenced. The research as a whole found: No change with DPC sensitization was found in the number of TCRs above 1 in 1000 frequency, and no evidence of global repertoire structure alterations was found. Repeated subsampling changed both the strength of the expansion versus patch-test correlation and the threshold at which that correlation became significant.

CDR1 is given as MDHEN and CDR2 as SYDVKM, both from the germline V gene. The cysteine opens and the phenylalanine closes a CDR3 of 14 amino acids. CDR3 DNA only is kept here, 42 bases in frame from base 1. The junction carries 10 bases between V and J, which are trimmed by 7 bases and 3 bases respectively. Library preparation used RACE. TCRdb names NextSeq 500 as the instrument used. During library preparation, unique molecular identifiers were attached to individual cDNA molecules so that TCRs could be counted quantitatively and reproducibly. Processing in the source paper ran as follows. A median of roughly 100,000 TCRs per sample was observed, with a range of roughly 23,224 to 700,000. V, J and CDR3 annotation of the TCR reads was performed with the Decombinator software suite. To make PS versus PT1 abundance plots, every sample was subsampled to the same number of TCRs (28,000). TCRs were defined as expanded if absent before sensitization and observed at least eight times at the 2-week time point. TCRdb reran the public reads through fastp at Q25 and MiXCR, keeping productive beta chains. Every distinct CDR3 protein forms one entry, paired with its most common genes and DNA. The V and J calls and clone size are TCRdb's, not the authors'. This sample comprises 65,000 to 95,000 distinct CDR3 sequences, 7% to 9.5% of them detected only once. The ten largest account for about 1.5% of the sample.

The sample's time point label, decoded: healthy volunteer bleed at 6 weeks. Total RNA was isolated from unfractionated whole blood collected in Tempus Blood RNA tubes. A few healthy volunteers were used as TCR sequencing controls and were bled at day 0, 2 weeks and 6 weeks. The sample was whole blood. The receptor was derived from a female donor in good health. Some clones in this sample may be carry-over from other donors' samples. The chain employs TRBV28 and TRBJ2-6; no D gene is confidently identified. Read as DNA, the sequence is TGTGCCAGCACCATACCCAGTGGGGCCAACGTCCTGACTTTC. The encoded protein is CASTIPSGANVLTF.